This entry describes one TCR beta chain. Its target is not known. These data come from a study of cytomegalovirus exposure and HLA in healthy donors. PCR employed 60 Vbeta and 13 Jbeta primers. In the original processing: Unique TCR beta chains totaled roughly 80 million in a later count, with roughly 11 million of them shared. Assay: immunoSEQ multiplex PCR; the TCRdb copy retains only in-frame clones and omits some. That table furnishes V, J and clone size, whereas the DNA furnished D and trimming. The data show 40,000 to 50,000 clones, approximately 67% seen once. The trim removed 7 bases at V and 4 bases at J, leaving 9 bases unmatched. The CDR3 covers 15 residues. Germline V gene lookup returns CDR1 MNHNS and CDR2 SASEGT. Study results and limitations: Cytomegalovirus association was listed for 150 or so TCR beta chains. In a later analysis, TCR beta V- and J-gene trimming was associated with a missense DCLRE1C variant.

The donors (healthy individuals) were bone marrow donors. Sequencing was done on a sample of PBMCs. The J gene is TRBJ2-7, the V gene TRBV6-1; 11 nucleotides line up with TRBD2. The sequence derives from a man aged 30 to 39 in good health and CMV-seronegative. CDR3 residues: CASTALTSGSYEQYF. The DNA for the CDR3 is TGTGCCAGCACCGCATTAACTAGCGGGAGTTACGAGCAGTACTTC.